Presented here are 18 T cell receptor beta chains from one specimen sequenced in a study of T cell clonality in common variable immunodeficiency. Broader study findings: Common variable immunodeficiency TCR beta sequences reportedly had fewer deletions and N-nucleotide insertions.

These receptors have no identified antigens. The repertoire was sequenced with immunoSEQ multiplex PCR; TCRdb's copy has only in-frame clones and lacks some. Listed here are under 20,000 clones without any singletons, the top ten holding approximately 26%. Sample: peripheral blood mononuclear cells. These receptors were taken from a human donor with common variable immunodeficiency.

This clone was counted many times. The read terminates 3 residues ahead of where the CDR3 ends, so the germline J gene completes it. The V gene is TRBV4-1, the J gene TRBJ1-2; D not certain. The CDR3 totals 14 residues. Trimming shortened V by 3 bases and J by 2 bases, and 10 bases separated the two germline ends. CDR1 is MGHRA, CDR2 YSYEKL, per germline. The CDR3 region is CASSHSGENYGYTF. The part of the CDR3 DNA that was read is TGCGCCAGCAGCCACAGCGGGGAAAACTATGGC.

This clone appeared many times. The read comes to an end 3 residues before the CDR3 does, leaving the germline J gene to fill in the end. J is TRBJ2-1 and V is TRBV29-1, with 7 bases identical to TRBD2. The CDR3 contains 11 residues. The V gene's germline CDR1 is SQVTM and CDR2 ANQGSEA. With V trimmed by 7 bases and J by 9 bases, 6 bases remained unmatched. CDR3 DNA, as far as it was read: TGCAGCGCCCCCGGCGGGGGTGAG. This encodes CSAPGGGE. The full CDR3 protein is CSAPGGGEQFF.

This clone came up a few times. The read ends 3 residues before the CDR3 terminus; that terminus is restored from the germline J gene. V and J are TRBV18 and TRBJ1-2; no reliable D call. In germline, CDR1 is KGHSH, CDR2 LQKENI. The V end lost 2 bases, the J end lost 4 bases, and 8 bases lay between the germline ends. The length of the CDR3 is 13 residues. CDR3 region: CASSPGFSYGYTF. The part of the CDR3 DNA that was read is TGTGCCAGCTCACCAGGTTTTAGCTATGGC. Full variable domain (missing parts from reference TRBV18 and TRBJ1-2): NAGVMQNPRHLVRRRGQEARLRCSPMKGHSHVYWYRQLPEEGLKFMVYLQKENIIDESGMPKERFSAEFPKEGPSILRIQQVVRGDSAAYFCASSPGFSYGYTFGSGTRLTVV.

About this clone: The read finishes 3 residues shy of the CDR3 end, and the germline J gene is used to complete it. V and J are TRBV18 and TRBJ2-7, with 9 bases that match TRBD1. V trimming: 4 bases; J trimming: 6 bases; junction bases outside the gene matches: 7. In germline, CDR1 is KGHSH, CDR2 LQKENI. This CDR3 comprises 14 residues. The part of the CDR3 DNA that was read is TGTGCCAGCTCACTATCCGGGACAGGGTCCGAG. Its translation is CASSLSGTGSE. The whole CDR3 sequence reads CASSLSGTGSEQYF.

This clone was recorded a few times. The CDR3 extends 3 residues past the end of the read, so its final part is completed from the germline J gene. This sequence joins TRBV20-1 and TRBJ2-5; 8 bases agree with TRBD2. Germline-derived CDR1 and CDR2 are DFQATT and SNEGSKA (reference sequence). The junction had 2 bases not matched to a gene; V was cut back by 0 bases and J by 5 bases. The CDR3 consists of 13 residues. The sequenced CDR3 bases are TGCAGTGCTAGAGAAGCGGGAGCGGAGACC. It is translated as CSAREAGAET. The complete CDR3 reads CSAREAGAETQYF.

This clone was observed many times. The read ends 3 residues before the CDR3 terminus; that terminus is restored from the germline J gene. The V call is TRBV4-2, the J call TRBJ2-5; TRBD2 is a possible D gene (6 bases). CDR1 LGHNA and CDR2 YNFKEQ come from the germline V gene. The CDR3 is 17 amino acids. V lost 3 bases to trimming and J lost 5 bases, with 22 bases between them. This CDR3 reads CASSHSKRSFAGETQYF. The covered CDR3 bases are TGTGCCAGCAGCCACTCGAAACGAAGTTTCGCGGGGGAGACC.

This clone was detected a few times. The read ends 3 residues early relative to the CDR3; the germline J gene fills the gap. The chain is built from TRBV7-9 and TRBJ2-5; 7 bases are shared with TRBD1. The CDR3 contains 15 residues. V was clipped by 5 bases and J by 5 bases; unmatched bases: 11. The V gene's germline CDR1 is SEHNR and CDR2 FQNEAQ (reference sequence). The part of the CDR3 DNA that was read is TGTGCCAGCAGCACATCCACGACAGGGTTGGAGACC. Translated: CASSTSTTGLET. The full CDR3 is CASSTSTTGLETQYF.

Notes on this clone: The sequenced fragment ends 3 residues before the CDR3 boundary, so the rest is inferred from the germline J gene. This chain links TRBV5-5 with TRBJ2-7; TRBD2 might be the D (5 bases). The V end lost 4 bases, the J end lost 2 bases, and 10 bases lay between the germline ends. The CDR3 sequence is 13 residues long. Germline V CDR1 and CDR2: SGHKS, YYEKEE (reference sequence). The CDR3 region is CASSKRIAYEQYF. The DNA read from the CDR3 is TGTGCCAGCAGCAAGCGGATAGCCTACGAG.

This clone appeared a few times. The CDR3 is cut off 3 residues early in the read; its end comes from the germline J gene. The chain couples TRBV30 to TRBJ2-7, with D perhaps TRBD1 (6 bases). CDR1 is GTSNPN and CDR2 is SVGIG in the germline V gene (reference sequence). The ends were cut back, 7 bases at V and 1 base at J, with 11 bases in the middle. The CDR3 consists of 12 residues. Incomplete CDR3 DNA: TGTGCCTCCCTACAGGGATCCTACGAG. This sequence encodes CASLQGSYE. The entire CDR3 sequence reads CASLQGSYEQYF. Variable domain in full (rest from reference TRBV30 and TRBJ2-7): SQTIHQWPATLVQPVGSPLSLECTVEGTSNPNLYWYRQAAGRGLQLLFYSVGIGQISSEVPQNLSASRPQDRQFILSSKKLLLSDSGFYLCASLQGSYEQYFGPGTRLTVT.

As for this clone: The observed sequence ends 3 residues before the CDR3 terminus, with the missing tail filled in from the germline J gene. The rearrangement joins TRBV7-3 to TRBJ2-5; D is undetermined. V was cut by 5 bases and J by 2 bases, with 18 bases left in between. The germline V gene encodes CDR1 SGHTA and CDR2 FQGTGA. The CDR3 runs to 16 residues. This CDR3 reads CASSPQGGGLQETQYF. The CDR3 bases that were read are TGTGCCAGCAGCCCCCAAGGCGGCGGCCTACAAGAGACC.

This clone has more than one count but fewer than ten. The observed sequence ends 3 residues before the CDR3 terminus, with the missing tail filled in from the germline J gene. The chain uses TRBV5-1 and TRBJ2-7, with D uncertain. The germline V gene has CDR1 SGHRS and CDR2 YFSETQ. Trimming left V 1 base short and J 5 bases short, with 7 bases between. CDR3 length: 12 amino acids. The CDR3: CASSLQMDEQYF. The DNA read from the CDR3 is TGCGCCAGCAGCTTGCAGATGGACGAG.

This clone has a handful of counts. The CDR3 is cut off 3 residues early in the read; its end comes from the germline J gene. The rearrangement joins TRBV19 to TRBJ2-7; D possibly corresponds to TRBD1 (6 bases). Germline V CDR1 and CDR2: LNHDA, SQIVND (reference sequence). V was pared by 3 bases and J by 4 bases, with 10 bases between. This CDR3 has 13 residues. CDR3 residues: CASSISTGYEQYF. CDR3 bases read: TGTGCCAGTAGTATTTCCACAGGGTACGAG.

This clone has only a few counts. The read is 3 residues too short to cover the CDR3 end, so that end is filled in from the germline J gene. The chain links TRBV29-1 to TRBJ2-3, with TRBD2 identical over 14 bases. Germline assignment: CDR1 SQVTM and CDR2 ANQGSEA. The CDR3 is 16 residues long. The trim removed 6 bases at V and 0 bases at J, leaving 5 bases unmatched. The CDR3: CSVTSGRALSTDTQYF. Partial CDR3 DNA: TGCAGCGTGACTAGCGGGAGGGCCCTCAGCACAGATACG.

This clone occurred a few times. This chain's CDR3 is CSARKTSGIYEQFF. The sequenced CDR3 bases are TGCAGTGCTAGAAAGACTAGCGGGATCTATGAG. The chain recombines TRBV20-1 with TRBJ2-1; 11 bases fit TRBD2. The DNA ends 3 residues before the CDR3 does, and the rest of the CDR3 is filled in from the germline J gene. CDR3 size: 14 residues. The V gene's germline CDR1 is DFQATT and CDR2 SNEGSKA (reference sequence). V was pared by 2 bases and J by 8 bases, with 5 bases of the junction left unmatched.

Note on this clone: The CDR3 end is not reached by the read, which stops 3 residues before it; the germline J gene fills it in. This sequence joins TRBV6-2 or TRBV6-3 and TRBJ2-7, with 10 bases aligning to TRBD1. The CDR3 is made up of 13 amino acids. Germline V lookup: CDR1 MNHEY, CDR2 SVGEGT. The V gene end was trimmed by 5 bases and the J gene end by 6 bases; junction bases not matched to a gene: 4. The CDR3 DNA, read in part, is TGTGCCAGCAGTGACAGGGGGCCTGGCGAG. It is translated as CASSDRGPGE. The full CDR3 sequence reads CASSDRGPGEQYF.

Only a few counts were recorded for this clone. The read terminates 3 residues ahead of where the CDR3 ends, so the germline J gene completes it. The J gene is TRBJ1-5, the V gene TRBV19; unclear D gene. The V gene lost 1 base and the J gene lost 9 bases, with 19 bases spanning the gap. CDR1 LNHDA and CDR2 SQIVND come from the germline V gene (reference sequence). The CDR3 is 16 amino acids. The CDR3 region is CASSIGGGRLFGPQHF. Incomplete CDR3 DNA: TGTGCCAGTAGTATAGGAGGTGGCAGACTTTTCGGGCCC.

Turning to this clone: Coverage ceases 3 residues before the CDR3 finishes, and the germline J gene fills in the end. The chain uses TRBV7-9 and TRBJ1-3; D uncertain. V shed 3 bases and J shed 4 bases, with 7 bases lying between them. The CDR3 covers 13 residues. Germline CDR1 and CDR2: SEHNR and FQNEAQ (reference sequence). CDR3 amino acids: CASSLNYGNTIYF. The sequenced CDR3 bases are TGTGCCAGCAGCTTGAACTACGGAAACACC.

In this sample, this clone turned up a few times. The DNA ends 3 residues before the CDR3 does, and the rest of the CDR3 is filled in from the germline J gene. The chain uses TRBV6-2 or TRBV6-3 and TRBJ2-2, with TRBD2 as a possible D gene (5 bases). The CDR3 contains 14 residues. Germline V gene data show CDR1 as MNHEY and CDR2 as SVGEGT. V was trimmed by 5 bases and J by 5 bases, leaving 12 bases between them. The CDR3 loop reads CASSGLATTGELFF. The CDR3 bases that were read are TGTGCCAGCAGTGGACTGGCTACAACCGGGGAG.